The 4 T cell receptor beta chains reported below all come from one sample, sequenced in a study of siplizumab effects on memory and regulatory T cells. What these receptors recognize is not known. The method was immunoSEQ multiplex PCR; TCRdb's version includes in-frame clones alone and lacks a portion of them. In the table there are roughly 5,000 clones, 45% to 55% of which are singletons. Cells from the mixed lymphocyte reaction were cocultured for six to seven days at 37°C. The specimen sequenced was CFSE-low (dividing) CD8+ T cells sorted from an allogeneic mixed lymphocyte reaction. These receptors all come from a human donor in good health; the cells came from an allogeneic mixed lymphocyte reaction. Some clones in this sample may be carry-over from other donors' samples.

There are a few counts of this clone. This sequence joins TRBV5-6 and TRBJ2-1; 10 bases fit TRBD2. The trim removed 4 bases at V and 10 bases at J, leaving 14 bases unmatched. This CDR3 spans 16 amino acids. Per the germline V gene, CDR1 is SGHDT and CDR2 is YYEEEE. The DNA of the CDR3 is TGTGCCAGCAGCCCCCTAGCGGGAGAAGTTGGGTTCGAGCAGTTCTTC. This sequence encodes CASSPLAGEVGFEQFF. Drawing the rest from reference TRBV5-6 and TRBJ2-1, the complete variable domain is DAGVTQSPTHLIKTRGQQVTLRCSPKSGHDTVSWYQQALGQGPQFIFQYYEEEERQRGNFPDRFSGHQFPNYSSELNVNALLLGDSALYLCASSPLAGEVGFEQFFGPGTRLTVL.

This clone showed up many times. The chain uses TRBV15 and TRBJ2-1; a possible D gene is TRBD2 (6 bases). Germline CDR1 and CDR2: LNHNV and YYDKDF (reference sequence). The V and J ends lost 8 bases and 4 bases respectively, with 15 bases between them. This CDR3 is built from 14 residues. The chain's CDR3 is CATRLGFQYNEQFF. The CDR3 DNA follows: TGTGCCACCCGACTAGGATTCCAGTACAATGAGCAGTTCTTC.

The chain uses TRBV29-1 and TRBJ2-7, with a possible D match to TRBD1 (6 bases). Looked up from germline, CDR1 is SQVTM and CDR2 is ANQGSEA. This CDR3 is 13 amino acids long. CDR3 sequence: CSASGQSLYEQYF. CDR3 in DNA: TGCAGTGCCAGCGGACAGTCTTTATACGAGCAGTACTTC.

The rearrangement uses TRBV2 and TRBJ1-1; the D is unclear. Deletions cut 5 bases from V and 3 bases from J, with 7 bases between. Germline CDR1 SNHLY, CDR2 FYNNEI. The CDR3 is 12 residues long. The CDR3 sequence is CASSLGYTEAFF. The CDR3 coding sequence is TGTGCCAGCAGTCTAGGGTACACTGAAGCTTTCTTT.